This is a list of T cell receptor beta chains from one sample in a study of T cell responses to AZD1222 COVID-19 vaccine. The assay was immunoSEQ multiplex PCR, and TCRdb's table has in-frame clones only and misses some. Among approximately 150,000 clones, around nine tenths were seen once, and the ten largest hold approximately 1.5%. Sequenced material: peripheral blood, taken on day 0 of AZD1222 vaccination. Source of these receptors: an adult in good health. CDR3s include the opening cysteine and the closing phenylalanine or tryptophan. The order of the fields is J gene, V gene, clone size, D gene, CDR3 protein, CDR3 DNA. The D gene is left open where the match is weak. Clone size is stated in some rows and not others, as once, few, many or a class when expanded.

TRBJ1-1	TRBV4-2	.	TRBD1	CASSQGRGTGGFENTEAFF	TGTGCCAGCAGCCAAGGTCGGGGGACAGGGGGCTTCGAGAACACTGAAGCTTTCTTT
TRBJ1-4	TRBV2	.	.	CASTEDPRSEKLFF	TGTGCCAGCACCGAGGACCCCCGTAGCGAAAAACTGTTTTTT
TRBJ1-3	TRBV9	.	.	CASTPRESSGNTIYF	TGTGCCAGCACCCCGAGGGAGAGCTCTGGAAACACCATATATTTT
TRBJ2-1	TRBV7-8	.	.	CASSLGSPGSNEQFF	TGTGCCAGCAGCTTGGGGAGCCCCGGATCCAATGAGCAGTTCTTC
TRBJ2-1	TRBV4-1	.	TRBD2	CASRSGTRGYEQFF	TGCGCCAGCAGGTCCGGGACTAGAGGCTATGAGCAGTTCTTC
TRBJ2-5	TRBV29-1	.	.	CSVEETYQETQYF	TGCAGCGTTGAAGAGACGTACCAAGAGACCCAGTACTTC
TRBJ1-1	TRBV5-1	.	.	CASSPEGRGEAFF	TGCGCCAGCAGCCCGGAAGGGAGGGGGGAAGCTTTCTTT
TRBJ1-1	TRBV5-1	.	.	CASSLSGPGGSEAFF	TGCGCCAGCAGCTTAAGTGGTCCCGGAGGATCTGAAGCTTTCTTT
TRBJ1-2	TRBV2	.	TRBD1	CASSEGQGAGGYTF	TGTGCCAGCAGTGAAGGACAGGGGGCCGGTGGCTACACCTTC
TRBJ2-3	TRBV19	once	TRBD2	CASSSKGMSSGRMGTDTQYF	TGTGCCAGTAGCTCCAAGGGGATGTCTAGCGGGAGGATGGGTACAGATACGCAGTATTTT
TRBJ2-1	TRBV7-9	.	.	CASSPIDSYNEQFF	TGTGCCAGCAGTCCTATTGACAGCTACAATGAGCAGTTCTTC
TRBJ1-2	TRBV7-8	.	.	CASSGSRGTDYGYTF	TGTGCCAGCAGCGGCTCCAGGGGAACAGACTATGGCTACACCTTC
TRBJ2-7	TRBV5-1	.	.	CASSLVIGHEQYF	TGCGCCAGCAGCTTGGTTATCGGCCACGAGCAGTACTTC
TRBJ1-6	TRBV9	.	.	CASSAGVVGSPLHF	TGTGCCAGCAGCGCCGGGGTAGTAGGGTCACCCCTCCACTTT
TRBJ1-5	TRBV15	.	.	CATSRSGQGNQPQHF	TGTGCCACCAGCAGAAGTGGTCAGGGGAATCAGCCCCAGCATTTT
TRBJ2-3	TRBV28	.	.	CASSLSPGPTDTQYF	TGTGCCAGCAGTTTATCGCCAGGCCCTACAGATACGCAGTATTTT
TRBJ2-4	TRBV19	.	.	CASSILASKNIQYF	TGTGCCAGTAGTATATTGGCCAGCAAAAACATTCAGTACTTC
TRBJ2-1	TRBV28	.	.	CASSPGSRTYNEQFF	TGTGCCAGCAGTCCCGGCAGCCGGACTTACAATGAGCAGTTCTTC
TRBJ2-3	TRBV5-4	.	TRBD1	CASSFRDRGEGTDTQYF	TGTGCCAGCAGCTTCCGGGACAGGGGAGAGGGCACAGATACGCAGTATTTT
TRBJ2-7	TRBV6-5	once	TRBD2	CASSRLAGGYEQYF	TGTGCCAGCAGTAGACTAGCGGGGGGCTACGAGCAGTACTTC
TRBJ2-6	TRBV7-9	.	TRBD1	CASSLGRRGSGANVLTF	TGTGCCAGCAGCTTAGGGCGCAGGGGGTCGGGGGCCAACGTCCTGACTTTC
TRBJ2-7	TRBV11-2	.	.	CASSLGSPRAASYEQYF	TGTGCCAGCAGCTTAGGTTCGCCCCGCGCCGCCTCCTACGAGCAGTACTTC
TRBJ1-5	TRBV19	.	TRBD1	CASATRGRENQPQHF	TGTGCCAGTGCCACCAGGGGGCGAGAAAATCAGCCCCAGCATTTT
TRBJ2-7	TRBV15	.	.	CATSSTTSTLKSEQYF	TGTGCCACCAGCAGCACTACTAGCACATTAAAAAGCGAGCAGTACTTC
TRBJ2-1	TRBV11-2	.	.	CASSSATGYNEQFF	TGTGCCAGCAGCTCCGCCACGGGCTACAATGAGCAGTTCTTC
TRBJ2-3	TRBV7-6	.	.	CASSLGYSLSGTDTQYF	TGTGCCAGCAGCTTAGGGTACTCGCTTTCCGGCACAGATACGCAGTATTTT
TRBJ1-5	TRBV2	once	.	CASRRGRDQPQHF	TGTGCCAGCAGGAGAGGCAGGGATCAGCCCCAGCATTTT
TRBJ1-4	TRBV5-4	.	.	CASSGGGTNEKLFF	TGTGCCAGCAGTGGGGGCGGAACTAATGAAAAACTGTTTTTT
TRBJ2-1	TRBV28	.	.	CASRFLRDEQFF	TGTGCCAGCAGGTTCCTAAGGGATGAGCAGTTCTTC
TRBJ1-6	TRBV6-5	.	.	CASSYSRDFNNSPLHF	TGTGCCAGCAGTTACTCGAGGGACTTTAATAATTCACCCCTCCACTTT
TRBJ1-4	TRBV5-1	.	.	CASSPQGVREKLFF	TGCGCCAGCAGCCCACAGGGTGTTCGCGAAAAACTGTTTTTT
TRBJ1-4	TRBV6-5	.	.	CASSSQGVDEKLFF	TGTGCCAGCAGTTCTCAGGGAGTGGATGAAAAACTGTTTTTT
TRBJ2-7	TRBV5-1	.	.	CASEPSPGASYEQYF	TGCGCCAGCGAGCCCTCGCCGGGGGCATCATACGAGCAGTACTTC
TRBJ2-3	TRBV7-3	once	TRBD2	CASSLRLAGIGDTQYF	TGTGCCAGCAGCTTAAGACTAGCGGGAATCGGAGATACGCAGTATTTT
TRBJ1-3	TRBV7-9	.	TRBD1	CASSPGRGRGNTIYF	TGTGCCAGCAGCCCGGGCAGGGGGCGCGGAAACACCATATATTTT
TRBJ2-5	TRBV30	.	.	CACQAGFQETQYF	TGTGCCTGCCAAGCAGGGTTTCAAGAGACCCAGTACTTC
TRBJ1-2	TRBV5-1	.	.	CASSLKGSPLPNGYTF	TGCGCCAGCAGCTTGAAGGGGTCACCTCTTCCCAATGGCTACACCTTC
TRBJ2-3	TRBV24-1	.	TRBD2	CATSDSTSGSRRDTQYF	TGTGCCACCAGTGATTCGACTAGCGGGAGTAGGAGAGATACGCAGTATTTT
TRBJ1-2	TRBV14	.	.	CASSQVGGANYGYTF	TGTGCCAGCAGCCAAGTTGGGGGAGCTAACTATGGCTACACCTTC
TRBJ1-5	TRBV6-6	.	TRBD1	CASSYEGTGRQPQHF	TGTGCCAGCAGTTACGAGGGGACAGGTCGACAGCCCCAGCATTTT
TRBJ2-1	TRBV12-5	once	TRBD2	CASGFHGTSGSGYEQFF	TGTGCTAGTGGTTTCCACGGGACTAGCGGGAGTGGCTATGAGCAGTTCTTC
TRBJ2-1	TRBV3-1/TRBV3-2	.	.	CASSPIQTAYNEQFF	TGTGCCAGCAGCCCGATTCAGACAGCCTACAATGAGCAGTTCTTC
TRBJ1-2	TRBV18	.	.	CASSPTDNRWLGYTF	TGTGCCAGCTCACCAACGGACAATCGCTGGCTTGGCTACACCTTC
TRBJ2-3	TRBV29-1	.	TRBD2	CSVTGGTFTDTQYF	TGCAGCGTCACGGGGGGGACATTCACAGATACGCAGTATTTT
TRBJ1-6	TRBV19	.	.	CASSIGGGNSPLHF	TGTGCCAGTAGTATCGGAGGGGGTAATTCACCCCTCCACTTT
TRBJ2-2	TRBV4-1	.	.	CASSQERAGELFF	TGCGCCAGCAGCCAAGAAAGGGCCGGGGAGCTGTTTTTT
TRBJ2-3	TRBV19	.	.	CASSIDPASTDTQYF	TGTGCCAGTAGTATAGACCCGGCTAGCACAGATACGCAGTATTTT
TRBJ2-7	TRBV6-1	.	TRBD2	CASSERLGTSGSYEQYF	TGTGCCAGCAGTGAAAGGCTCGGAACTAGCGGCTCCTACGAGCAGTACTTC
TRBJ1-5	TRBV10-3	.	TRBD1	CAIKEPGQGGQPQHF	TGTGCCATCAAGGAGCCGGGACAGGGGGGACAGCCCCAGCATTTT
TRBJ2-7	TRBV5-6	.	TRBD2	CASSRLAGRSSYEQYF	TGTGCCAGCAGTCGTTTAGCGGGGAGGAGCTCCTACGAGCAGTACTTC
TRBJ2-1	TRBV19	.	TRBD2	CASSTLTSGRPEVNEQFF	TGTGCCAGTAGTACCTTGACTAGCGGGAGGCCGGAAGTGAATGAGCAGTTCTTC
TRBJ1-1	TRBV19	.	.	CASSIGPGTEAFF	TGTGCCAGTAGTATAGGGCCGGGCACTGAAGCTTTCTTT
TRBJ1-2	TRBV28	.	.	CASSPTGFWNEVYGYTF	TGTGCCAGCAGTCCTACAGGGTTCTGGAATGAGGTCTATGGCTACACCTTC